This TCR beta chain was found in a study of cytomegalovirus exposure and HLA in healthy donors. Study observations and caveats: Most TCR sequences showed up rarely, but some public TCRs showed up in many donors.

Between the trimmed V and J ends, which lost 2 bases and 7 bases, there was a span of 8 bases. Looked up from germline, CDR1 is SEHNR and CDR2 is FQNEAQ (reference sequence). The CDR3 totals 12 residues. A remark on this clone: What it recognizes is unknown.

Sequenced by immunoSEQ multiplex PCR; TCRdb stores in-frame clones only, minus some. The data hold some 61,000 clones, with approximately 97% observed a single time. The rearrangement joins TRBV7-9 to TRBJ1-1; a weak D match, TRBD1 (5 bases). The TCR was taken from a young woman in good health and CMV-seropositive. Material for sequencing was PBMCs. The CDR3 here is CASSLRGDEAFF. In DNA, the CDR3 is TGTGCCAGCAGCTTACGGGGGGATGAAGCTTTCTTT. Based on the CDR3 plus reference TRBV7-9 and TRBJ1-1, the full variable domain is DTGVSQNPRHKITKRGQNVTFRCDPISEHNRLYWYRQTLGQGPEFLTYFQNEAQLEKSRLLSDRFSAERPKGSFSTLEIQRTEQGDSAMYLCASSLRGDEAFFGQGTRLTVV.